The 21 T cell receptor beta chains below come from one sample, sequenced in a study of T cells in Graves' hyperthyroidism and ophthalmopathy. The source material, RNA transcripts, was used to amplify TCR beta CDR3 regions. Primed by the HTBI set, a first-round RT-PCR was run on the TCR CDR3. TCRdb redid the calling of the multiplex PCR reads with MiXCR, one entry per CDR3 protein. The sample lists approximately 520,000 distinct CDR3 sequences, around 21% seen once, with about a quarter in the top ten. Input material: blood. The source is a man younger than 30 with Graves' hyperthyroidism.

This clonotype was found many times. The V call is TRBV12-3 or TRBV12-4, the J call TRBJ1-1; maybe TRBD1 (5 bases). The CDR3 spans 12 residues. The germline V and J ends were trimmed by 5 bases and 6 bases, with 10 bases remaining between them. CDR3 sequence reads: CASSNVGAEAFF. The CDR3 nucleotides are TGTGCCAGCAGTAATGTGGGGGCTGAAGCTTTCTTT.

For this clonotype: One junction end disagrees with the germline gene, perhaps due to a read error. The chain employs TRBV2 and TRBJ2-4, with D perhaps assigned TRBD1 or TRBD2 (5 bases each). From germline, CDR1 is SNHLY and CDR2 FYNNEI. The CDR3 length is 13 residues. The CDR3 loop is CAGGTVSADIKYF. The CDR3 DNA reads TGTGCCGGGGGAACAGTCTCTGCAGACATTAAGTACTTC.

This clonotype came up many times. This chain joins TRBV12-5 and TRBJ2-2; TRBD1 might be the D (5 bases). Germline values: CDR1 LGHNT, CDR2 FRNRAP. V was clipped by 7 bases and J by 4 bases, with 13 bases between them. This CDR3 has 14 residues. The CDR3 sequence: CASVRQFGTGELFF. In nucleotides, the CDR3 is TGTGCTAGTGTCCGACAGTTTGGCACCGGGGAGCTGTTTTTT.

This clonotype was seen more than once but under ten times. The CDR3 nucleotides are TGTGCCAGCAGTCGTTCGGGGGGGGATAACACCGGGGAGCTGTTTTTT. Residues: CASSRSGGDNTGELFF. This chain connects TRBV12-3 or TRBV12-4 to TRBJ2-2; TRBD2 matches 8 bases. The CDR3 length is 16 residues. V was pared by 5 bases and J by 2 bases, with 7 bases of the junction left unmatched.

This chain uses TRBV19 with TRBJ2-3; D gene ambiguous. CDR3 length equals 15 residues. CDR1 LNHDA and CDR2 SQIVND come from the germline V gene (reference sequence). V lost 1 base and J lost 0, with 8 bases in between. As DNA, the CDR3 is TGTGCCAGTAGTATAGTGGCGGCTAGCACAGATACGCAGTATTTT. Amino acids: CASSIVAASTDTQYF.

This clonotype occurred many times. An end of the junction differs from the germline gene, which may be a read error. This chain links TRBV20-1 with TRBJ1-1; D perhaps matches TRBD1 (6 bases). Germline values: CDR1 DFQATT, CDR2 SNEGSKA (reference sequence). This CDR3 is 14 amino acids long. The CDR3 DNA sequence: TGCAGTGCTCCTCGGGGACAAATGAACACTGAAGTTTTCTTT. Amino acids: CSAPRGQMNTEVFF.

This clonotype has just a few counts. The chain combines TRBV5-1 with TRBJ2-7; D ambiguous. The CDR3 extends over 14 amino acids. V was shortened by 0 bases and J by 0 bases, with 7 bases between the two germline ends. Germline CDR1 SGHRS, CDR2 YFSETQ. The CDR3 DNA reads TGCGCCAGCAGCTTGGCCGCCGACTCCTACGAGCAGTACTTC. Translated: CASSLAADSYEQYF.

This chain connects TRBV4-2 to TRBJ2-7; D might be TRBD1 or TRBD2, each matching 5 bases. V was shortened by 4 bases and J by 1 base, with 14 bases between the two germline ends. This CDR3 spans 15 amino acids. CDR1 and CDR2 from the germline V gene are LGHNA and YNFKEQ. CDR3 bases: TGTGCCAGCAGCCGGGCCGGGACCCAGTCCTACGAGCAGTACTTC. Translation: CASSRAGTQSYEQYF.

This clonotype was detected ten times or more. V usage is TRBV2 and J usage is TRBJ2-5, with D unclear. The CDR3 is 14 amino acids. V lost 6 bases to trimming and J lost 2 bases, with 13 bases between them. Germline V gene lookup returns CDR1 SNHLY and CDR2 FYNNEI. The CDR3 sequence is CASSPVSGQETQYF. For the CDR3, the DNA is TGTGCCAGCAGCCCAGTGAGTGGACAAGAGACCCAGTACTTC.

This clonotype was counted only a few times. A read error may be the cause here, since a much bigger clone is one base away. The chain links TRBV12-3 or TRBV12-4 to TRBJ1-1; D gene ambiguous. The CDR3 spans 12 residues. CDR3 amino acids: CASSPFNTEACF. Here the CDR3 DNA reads TGTGCCAGCAGTCCATTTAACACTGAAGCTTGCTTT.

This clonotype was observed many times. The gene calls are TRBV7-9 and TRBJ1-5; D call uncertain. Germline V CDR1 and CDR2: SEHNR, FQNEAQ (reference sequence). The CDR3 has 17 residues. Trimming cost V 4 bases and J 0 bases, with 16 bases left between them. The CDR3 loop is CASSSTLGPYSNQPQHF. For the CDR3, the DNA is TGTGCCAGCAGCTCAACCTTAGGACCGTATAGCAATCAGCCCCAGCATTTT.

This clonotype was counted ten times or more. Here the CDR3 omits its conserved ending phenylalanine or tryptophan, so a read error is the likely source. This chain uses TRBV6-5 with TRBJ1-1; TRBD1 aligns across 8 bases. The CDR3 spans 15 residues. CDR1 is MNHEY and CDR2 is SVGAGI in the germline V gene. J lost 3 bases, V lost 4 bases, and 7 bases had no gene match. The CDR3 loop is CASSFDRGPYTEAFL. DNA of the CDR3: TGTGCCAGCAGTTTTGACAGGGGACCTTACACTGAAGCTTTCCTT.

The V gene is TRBV4-1, the J gene TRBJ2-5; 14 positions match TRBD2. The germline gives CDR1 MGHRA, CDR2 YSYEKL. V shed 2 bases, J shed 9 bases, and the junction held 11 bases outside the gene matches. There are 17 residues in the CDR3. The CDR3 loop is CASSQRTSGGTREAQYF. CDR3 in DNA: TGCGCCAGCAGCCAAAGGACTAGCGGGGGGACCCGGGAGGCCCAGTACTTC.

The chain combines TRBV12-3 or TRBV12-4 with TRBJ2-5; 8 bases map to TRBD1. V dropped 4 bases and J dropped 5; count of bases not matched to a gene: 12. The CDR3 length is 16 residues. CDR3 nucleotides: TGTGCCAGCAGTTCGACGCAGACAGGGGTTTGGGAGACCCAGTACTTC. Its protein product is CASSSTQTGVWETQYF.

This clonotype was seen only once. A much larger clone sits a single nucleotide away, making a read error possible. The CDR3 carries no conserved terminal phenylalanine or tryptophan, so it likely arises from a read error. The chain combines TRBV19 with TRBJ1-2; TRBD1 might be the D (5 bases). Trimming pared 3 bases from V and 6 bases from J, leaving 14 bases between. The CDR3 covers 14 residues. Germline V gives CDR1 LNHDA, CDR2 SQIVND (reference sequence). The CDR3 DNA reads as TGTGCCAGTAGTATCACAGGCCTAACCCATGGCTACACCGTC. Protein sequence: CASSITGLTHGYTV.

This clonotype was seen a few times. The chain combines TRBV28 with TRBJ2-7; TRBD2 agrees at 7 bases. Germline V gene data show CDR1 as MDHEN and CDR2 as SYDVKM. With 2 bases clipped from V and 2 bases from J, the junction kept 6 bases outside the gene matches. The CDR3 runs to 15 residues. The CDR3 DNA reads as TGTGCCAGCAGTTTAGATGCGGGGGTAACCTACGAGCAGTACTTC. Amino acids: CASSLDAGVTYEQYF.

The rearrangement joins TRBV12-3 or TRBV12-4 to TRBJ2-2; maybe TRBD2 (5 bases). The CDR3 has 15 residues. V lost 7 bases and J 4 bases, leaving 16 bases between the germline ends. CDR3 sequence reads: CASTLEGTLTGELFF. The CDR3 DNA follows: TGTGCCAGCACCCTAGAGGGAACCCTCACCGGGGAGCTGTTTTTT.

This chain uses TRBV18 with TRBJ2-2, with D uncertain. CDR1 is KGHSH, CDR2 LQKENI, per germline. This CDR3 spans 12 amino acids. The ends were cut back, 9 bases at V and 6 bases at J, with 11 bases in the middle. The CDR3 loop reads CASKNMAGELFF. Written as DNA, the CDR3 is TGTGCCAGTAAGAACATGGCCGGGGAGCTGTTTTTT.

This chain uses TRBV7-8 with TRBJ1-2; D is perhaps TRBD1 (5 bases). The CDR3 consists of 12 residues. Germline loops: CDR1 SGHVS, CDR2 FQNEAQ. V gave up 5 bases and J gave up 8 bases, with 12 bases separating them. The CDR3 nucleotides are TGTGCCAGCAGCCCAGGGTACCAGGGCTACACCTTC. Amino acids: CASSPGYQGYTF.

The chain combines TRBV3-1 with TRBJ1-1, with a weak D call TRBD1 (6 bases). Trimming pared 4 bases from V and 4 bases from J, leaving 16 bases between. This CDR3 comprises 15 residues. Germline V gene lookup returns CDR1 LGHDT and CDR2 YNNKEL (reference sequence). CDR3 nucleotide sequence: TGTGCCAGCAGCCCCATCGGTAGGGGGGGCACTGAAGCTTTCTTT. Its protein is CASSPIGRGGTEAFF.

This sequence joins TRBV6-2 or TRBV6-3 and TRBJ2-7; the D is unclear. Germline loops: CDR1 MNHEY, CDR2 SVGEGT. The V gene lost 6 bases and the J gene lost 3 bases, with 18 bases spanning the gap. There are 15 residues in the CDR3. The DNA of the CDR3 is TGTGCCAGCAGCATCGCCAGGTCCAGTCACTACGAGCAGTACTTC. Residues: CASSIARSSHYEQYF.